This passage covers 6 T cell receptor beta chains from one sample sequenced in a study of blood T cell repertoires in COVID-19. The data were produced by immunoSEQ multiplex PCR, yet TCRdb's version contains in-frame clones alone and is incomplete. The sample has some 150,000 clones; roughly 84% are singletons. The sample consisted of peripheral blood. These receptor sequences come from a human donor in a cohort sampled during active COVID-19.

CDR3 bases: TGTGCCAGCAGCAACGGACAGGGTATCTACGAGCAGTACTTC. Residues: CASSNGQGIYEQYF. J is TRBJ2-7 and V is TRBV6-5, with TRBD1 matching 8 bases. CDR1 is MNHEY, CDR2 SVGAGI, per germline. The CDR3 sequence is 14 residues long. Germline trimming cut 6 bases from V and 3 bases from J; bases unmatched to any gene: 7.

The gene calls are TRBV5-1 and TRBJ2-7; 9 bases match TRBD1. There are 13 residues in the CDR3. J gave up 6 bases and V 4 bases, and 5 bases lay outside the gene matches. The germline CDR1 and CDR2 sequences are SGHRS and YFSETQ. The CDR3 here is CASSIRQGGEQYV. The CDR3 nucleotides read TGCGCCAGCAGCATACGACAGGGGGGCGAGCAGTACGTC.

This clone was counted between two and nine times. This chain links TRBV5-1 with TRBJ2-3; perhaps TRBD2 as D (7 bases). Trimming pared 5 bases from V and 6 bases from J, leaving 13 bases between. Looked up from germline, CDR1 is SGHRS and CDR2 is YFSETQ. CDR3 length: 13 amino acids. For the CDR3, the DNA is TGCGCCAGCAGAGGAGGGGGAGGGGATACGCAGTATTTT. It yields the protein CASRGGGGDTQYF.

The chain has TRBV23-1 and TRBJ2-7; D perhaps matches TRBD1 (5 bases). TRBV23-1 carries the ORF label, with uncertain function. CDR3 length equals 14 residues. V was shortened by 2 bases and J by 4 bases, with 12 bases between the two germline ends. CDR3 region: CASSQLGHFYEQYV. CDR3 in DNA: TGCGCCAGCAGTCAACTCGGACACTTTTACGAGCAGTACGTC.

This clone has more than one count but fewer than ten. The chain couples TRBV7-8 to TRBJ2-2; D may be TRBD2 (6 bases). Per the germline V gene, CDR1 is SGHVS and CDR2 is FQNEAQ. The V and J ends lost 4 bases and 4 bases respectively, with 19 bases between them. The CDR3 loop spans 17 amino acids. CDR3 bases: TGTGCCAGCAGCTCCAAGGGGCTAGCGCTAATCACCGGGGAGCTGTTTTTT. This gives the protein CASSSKGLALITGELFF.

V usage is TRBV6-1 and J usage is TRBJ1-5; D gene uncertain. Trimming cost V 2 bases and J 1 base, with 6 bases left between them. CDR1 MNHNS and CDR2 SASEGT come from the germline V gene. This CDR3 spans 14 amino acids. The DNA for the CDR3 is TGTGCCAGCAGTGAAAACAGAAGCAATCAGCCCCAGCATTTT. As protein: CASSENRSNQPQHF.